These T cell receptor beta chains were read from a single sample in a study of PD-1 and CTLA-4 blockade in melanoma. The assay was immunoSEQ multiplex PCR, and TCRdb's table has in-frame clones only and misses some. Altogether 16,000 or so clones are present, around 72% being singletons, with the ten largest covering about a sixth. The sequencing used CD8+ T cells from peripheral blood, collected before anti-PD-1 treatment. The receptors were gathered from a human donor with melanoma. The CDR3 runs from the conserved cysteine through the conserved F or W. Each record gives: D gene, clone size, J gene, V gene, CDR3 DNA, CDR3 protein. The D gene is left open where the match is weak. Size is omitted from some rows. Given values are once, few, many or a class for expanded clones.

d_gene: .; abundance: .; j_gene: TRBJ1-1; v_gene: TRBV6-1; CDR3nt: TGTGCCAGCAGTGAGGTCCGAGGGAACACTGAAGCTTTCTTT; CDR3aa: CASSEVRGNTEAFF
d_gene: .; abundance: .; j_gene: TRBJ2-5; v_gene: TRBV10-3; CDR3nt: TGTGCCATCAGTGAACAAGGGAGAGGGGAGACCCAGTACTTC; CDR3aa: CAISEQGRGETQYF
d_gene: .; abundance: .; j_gene: TRBJ2-7; v_gene: TRBV5-6; CDR3nt: TGTGCCAGCAGCAACGGACTGCGACCGGGCGAGCAGTACTTC; CDR3aa: CASSNGLRPGEQYF
d_gene: .; abundance: .; j_gene: TRBJ1-4; v_gene: TRBV27; CDR3nt: TGTGCCAGCAGTTGGGGGGTTGGTGAAAAACTGTTTTTT; CDR3aa: CASSWGVGEKLFF
d_gene: .; abundance: once; j_gene: TRBJ2-1; v_gene: TRBV24-1; CDR3nt: TGTGCCACCAGTGATTTGCATGTCGGCGATCCTGCAATGGGGCAGTTCTTC; CDR3aa: CATSDLHVGDPAMGQFF
d_gene: .; abundance: .; j_gene: TRBJ2-1; v_gene: TRBV4-1; CDR3nt: TGCGCCAGCAGCCAAGGGTACCTAACGGGGGATGCGGATGAGCAGTTCTTC; CDR3aa: CASSQGYLTGDADEQFF
d_gene: TRBD2; abundance: .; j_gene: TRBJ2-1; v_gene: TRBV24-1; CDR3nt: TGTGCCACCAGTGATTCTAAGGGACTAGCGGGGCGGCGGACCTACAATGAGCAGTTCTTC; CDR3aa: CATSDSKGLAGRRTYNEQFF
d_gene: .; abundance: .; j_gene: TRBJ1-1; v_gene: TRBV5-1; CDR3nt: TGCGCCAGCACCCTCGTCCGGGAGGGCGATACTGAAGCTTTCTTT; CDR3aa: CASTLVREGDTEAFF
d_gene: TRBD1; abundance: .; j_gene: TRBJ1-2; v_gene: TRBV29-1; CDR3nt: TGCAGCGGTTTAGGGACAGGGATAGGTGGCTACACCTTC; CDR3aa: CSGLGTGIGGYTF
d_gene: .; abundance: .; j_gene: TRBJ1-1; v_gene: TRBV19; CDR3nt: TGTGCCAGTAGTATCGGGGGTCTTGGGACTGAAGCTTTCTTT; CDR3aa: CASSIGGLGTEAFF
d_gene: .; abundance: .; j_gene: TRBJ2-1; v_gene: TRBV7-6; CDR3nt: TGTGCCAGCAGCTTAGGAACCTCCTATAACAATGAGCAGTTCTTC; CDR3aa: CASSLGTSYNNEQFF
d_gene: .; abundance: .; j_gene: TRBJ2-1; v_gene: TRBV12-3/TRBV12-4; CDR3nt: TGTGCCAGCAGCCGGGATAGCAATGAGCAGTTCTTC; CDR3aa: CASSRDSNEQFF
d_gene: .; abundance: .; j_gene: TRBJ2-1; v_gene: TRBV2; CDR3nt: TGTGCCAGCAGCCCTAAGCGGGTGTATGAGCAGTTCTTC; CDR3aa: CASSPKRVYEQFF
d_gene: .; abundance: .; j_gene: TRBJ2-1; v_gene: TRBV7-9; CDR3nt: TGTGCCAGCAGCTTAGTAGGGGGAAAGTACAATGAGCAGTTCTTC; CDR3aa: CASSLVGGKYNEQFF
d_gene: TRBD2; abundance: .; j_gene: TRBJ2-3; v_gene: TRBV7-2; CDR3nt: TGTGCCAGCAGCTTAGCCAGACCGCGGCCGGGAGGGGTCGCAGATACGCAGTATTTT; CDR3aa: CASSLARPRPGGVADTQYF
d_gene: .; abundance: .; j_gene: TRBJ1-5; v_gene: TRBV19; CDR3nt: TGTGCCAGTAGTATCGTCGGTCGTTCTAATCAGCCCCAGCATTTT; CDR3aa: CASSIVGRSNQPQHF
d_gene: .; abundance: .; j_gene: TRBJ2-7; v_gene: TRBV7-2; CDR3nt: TGTGCCAGCAGCTTACAGGGGGGTATCTACGAGCAGTACTTC; CDR3aa: CASSLQGGIYEQYF
d_gene: .; abundance: .; j_gene: TRBJ1-1; v_gene: TRBV14; CDR3nt: TGTGCCAGCAGCGCCGGCAGGAACACTGAAGCTTTCTTT; CDR3aa: CASSAGRNTEAFF
d_gene: TRBD1; abundance: .; j_gene: TRBJ1-2; v_gene: TRBV25-1; CDR3nt: TGTGCCAGCAGTTTTTCCACAGGGGCCTACACCTTC; CDR3aa: CASSFSTGAYTF
d_gene: .; abundance: once; j_gene: TRBJ1-1; v_gene: TRBV4-1; CDR3nt: TGCGCCAGCAGCCATAACGGACAAGGGAACACTGAAGCTTTCTTT; CDR3aa: CASSHNGQGNTEAFF
d_gene: .; abundance: .; j_gene: TRBJ1-3; v_gene: TRBV25-1; CDR3nt: TGTGCCAGCAGTGAATGGTCGGGCGCTGGAAACACCATATATTTT; CDR3aa: CASSEWSGAGNTIYF
d_gene: .; abundance: .; j_gene: TRBJ2-7; v_gene: TRBV27; CDR3nt: TGTGCCAGCAGCCCAACATCCGAATACGAGCAGTACTTC; CDR3aa: CASSPTSEYEQYF
d_gene: .; abundance: .; j_gene: TRBJ1-1; v_gene: TRBV24-1; CDR3nt: TGTGCCACCAGTGGAGGGACTGAAGCTTTCTTT; CDR3aa: CATSGGTEAFF
d_gene: TRBD1; abundance: .; j_gene: TRBJ1-1; v_gene: TRBV25-1; CDR3nt: TGTGCCAGCTGGGGACAGGGCCTATCGCAACGAGAAGCTTTCTTT; CDR3aa: CASWGQGLSQREAFF
d_gene: .; abundance: few; j_gene: TRBJ2-3; v_gene: TRBV11-2; CDR3nt: TGTGCCAGCAGCCCAGGGCGGGCCGGCGGGGCCACAGATACGCAGTATTTT; CDR3aa: CASSPGRAGGATDTQYF
d_gene: .; abundance: medium-sized; j_gene: TRBJ2-7; v_gene: TRBV5-6; CDR3nt: TGTGCCAGCAGCCGTCCCTTTTCCGAGCAGTACTTC; CDR3aa: CASSRPFSEQYF
d_gene: .; abundance: .; j_gene: TRBJ1-1; v_gene: TRBV11-2; CDR3nt: TGTGCCAGCAGCTTATCGTACACTGAAGCTTTCTTT; CDR3aa: CASSLSYTEAFF
d_gene: .; abundance: few; j_gene: TRBJ1-4; v_gene: TRBV3-1/TRBV3-2; CDR3nt: TGTGCCAGCAGCCACCGCGACACGACCGTTCCAAGGGAAAAACTGTTTTTT; CDR3aa: CASSHRDTTVPREKLFF
d_gene: .; abundance: .; j_gene: TRBJ1-5; v_gene: TRBV19; CDR3nt: TGTGCCAGTATTCAGTCGGCCGGACCCGATCAGCCCCAGCATTTT; CDR3aa: CASIQSAGPDQPQHF
d_gene: .; abundance: .; j_gene: TRBJ2-1; v_gene: TRBV11-3; CDR3nt: TGTGCCAGCAGCCTTCCGCGGGGAAACAATGAGCAGTTCTTC; CDR3aa: CASSLPRGNNEQFF
d_gene: .; abundance: .; j_gene: TRBJ2-1; v_gene: TRBV6-6; CDR3nt: TGTGCCAGCATAAACACGTACAATGAGCAGTTCTTC; CDR3aa: CASINTYNEQFF
d_gene: .; abundance: .; j_gene: TRBJ2-3; v_gene: TRBV19; CDR3nt: TGTGCCGGGGCCGCGAGTAGCACAGATACGCAGTATTTT; CDR3aa: CAGAASSTDTQYF
d_gene: .; abundance: .; j_gene: TRBJ1-1; v_gene: TRBV29-1; CDR3nt: TGCAGCGTTGGACACCAGACTGAAGCTTTCTTT; CDR3aa: CSVGHQTEAFF
d_gene: TRBD2; abundance: .; j_gene: TRBJ2-7; v_gene: TRBV7-8; CDR3nt: TGTGCCAGCAGCAGATACACCGGGACTAGCTCTTACGAGCAGTACTTC; CDR3aa: CASSRYTGTSSYEQYF
d_gene: .; abundance: .; j_gene: TRBJ1-1; v_gene: TRBV6-1; CDR3nt: TGTGCCAGCAGTGAGAGAGGTCCGAACACTGAAGCTTTCTTT; CDR3aa: CASSERGPNTEAFF
d_gene: .; abundance: few; j_gene: TRBJ1-5; v_gene: TRBV6-2/TRBV6-3; CDR3nt: TGTGCCAGCAGTTCGACGGTGGTGGTGCCCCAGCATTTT; CDR3aa: CASSSTVVVPQHF
d_gene: .; abundance: .; j_gene: TRBJ1-5; v_gene: TRBV2; CDR3nt: TGTGCCAGCAGTGTAGGGCAGCTTAATCAGCCCCAGCATTTT; CDR3aa: CASSVGQLNQPQHF
d_gene: .; abundance: .; j_gene: TRBJ1-5; v_gene: TRBV5-6; CDR3nt: TGTGCCAGCGGCCAGACTGGGAGCAATCAGCCCCAGCATTTT; CDR3aa: CASGQTGSNQPQHF
d_gene: TRBD1; abundance: few; j_gene: TRBJ1-5; v_gene: TRBV6-5; CDR3nt: TGTGCCAGCAGTCAGGACAGGGCCTCAGGTCAGCCCCAGCATTTT; CDR3aa: CASSQDRASGQPQHF
d_gene: .; abundance: .; j_gene: TRBJ1-1; v_gene: TRBV30; CDR3nt: TGTGCCTGGAGCTGGAGACGGACTGAAGCTTTCTTT; CDR3aa: CAWSWRRTEAFF
d_gene: TRBD2; abundance: .; j_gene: TRBJ2-1; v_gene: TRBV6-5; CDR3nt: TGTGCCAGCAGCGATACCGGGACTAGCTTCAATGAGCAGTTCTTC; CDR3aa: CASSDTGTSFNEQFF
d_gene: .; abundance: .; j_gene: TRBJ1-4; v_gene: TRBV30; CDR3nt: TGTGCCTGGAGTGTAATAATGGAAAAACTGTTTTTT; CDR3aa: CAWSVIMEKLFF
d_gene: TRBD2; abundance: few; j_gene: TRBJ2-3; v_gene: TRBV12-3/TRBV12-4; CDR3nt: TGTGCCAGCAGCCAAGCGGGGACAGATACGCAGTATTTT; CDR3aa: CASSQAGTDTQYF
d_gene: .; abundance: .; j_gene: TRBJ1-2; v_gene: TRBV11-2; CDR3nt: TGTGCCAGCAGCTTCGGCCAGGGGATAGACTATGGCTACACCTTC; CDR3aa: CASSFGQGIDYGYTF
d_gene: TRBD1; abundance: few; j_gene: TRBJ1-1; v_gene: TRBV9; CDR3nt: TGTGCCAGCAACCCGAATCAGGGGGGCACTGAAGCTTTCTTT; CDR3aa: CASNPNQGGTEAFF
d_gene: .; abundance: .; j_gene: TRBJ1-2; v_gene: TRBV5-4; CDR3nt: TGTGCCAGCAGCGACGAACGGGGGGCGAGGGACTATGGCTACACCTTC; CDR3aa: CASSDERGARDYGYTF
d_gene: .; abundance: few; j_gene: TRBJ1-1; v_gene: TRBV5-8; CDR3nt: TGTGCCATCACCCTGAGTGGATCGGGGGACGGAACGAACACTGAAGCTTTCTTT; CDR3aa: CAITLSGSGDGTNTEAFF
d_gene: TRBD1; abundance: .; j_gene: TRBJ1-1; v_gene: TRBV5-1; CDR3nt: TGCGCCAGCAGCCTGAATCGACAGGGTGGCACTGAAGCTTTCTTT; CDR3aa: CASSLNRQGGTEAFF
d_gene: .; abundance: once; j_gene: TRBJ1-1; v_gene: TRBV28; CDR3nt: TGTGCCACCTCGGACAGACCGAACACTGAAGCTTTCTTT; CDR3aa: CATSDRPNTEAFF